This entry concerns a single T cell receptor (beta chain). The CDR3 length is 14 residues. Trimming cost V 0 bases and J 8 bases, with 13 bases left between them. Germline values: CDR1 LGHDT, CDR2 YNNKEL (reference sequence). This specimen comes from a study of blood T cell repertoires in COVID-19. In the study overall: T cells, B-cell-depleted T cells, or PBMCs provided the cDNA or gDNA that served as material.

Method: immunoSEQ multiplex PCR; TCRdb's copy keeps in-frame clones and lacks some. Here the sample spans 110,000 to 150,000 clones, around 89% being singletons. This sequence joins TRBV3-1 (or the pseudogene TRBV3-2) and TRBJ1-1; TRBD1 might be the D (5 bases). The specimen sequenced was peripheral blood. The source is a woman older than 75 with acute or convalescent COVID-19. CDR3 in DNA: TGTGCCAGCAGCCAAGATGGGGCGGTCCTAGAAGCTTTCTTT. Encoded protein: CASSQDGAVLEAFF.